This T cell receptor beta chain was captured by sequencing in a study of T-cell reconstitution after alpha-beta-depleted transplantation in children. Regarding the study as a whole: At day 60, the high TCRbeta diversity found in some patients originated from recipient T cells and thymic progenitors that had survived. Several hundred expanded graft clones reportedly supplied alpha-beta T cells about two months after transplant.

This clonotype was counted between two and nine times. The antigen is undetermined. V was shortened by 0 bases and J by 4 bases, with 14 bases between the two germline ends. The germline CDR1 and CDR2 sequences are DFQATT and SNEGSKA (reference sequence). CDR3 length: 15 amino acids. This sample's TCRbeta library carried unique molecular identifier barcodes. TCRdb itself ran the PCR reads through MiXCR, one entry per CDR3 protein. The data hold around 300,000 distinct CDR3 sequences, with around 25% observed a single time. The receptor's source is a male patient between 10 and 17 years old who had a stem cell transplant for acute lymphoblastic leukemia, so the T cells may come from the graft donor. Material: PBMCs, mostly from graft donor cells, obtained 180 days after TCRalphabeta/CD19-depleted stem cell transplant. The rearrangement joins TRBV20-1 to TRBJ2-3; D is perhaps TRBD2 (6 bases). The CDR3, as DNA: TGCAGTGCTAGAGATGGGCTAGCGAGGGCAGATACGCAGTATTTT. This translates into CSARDGLARADTQYF.